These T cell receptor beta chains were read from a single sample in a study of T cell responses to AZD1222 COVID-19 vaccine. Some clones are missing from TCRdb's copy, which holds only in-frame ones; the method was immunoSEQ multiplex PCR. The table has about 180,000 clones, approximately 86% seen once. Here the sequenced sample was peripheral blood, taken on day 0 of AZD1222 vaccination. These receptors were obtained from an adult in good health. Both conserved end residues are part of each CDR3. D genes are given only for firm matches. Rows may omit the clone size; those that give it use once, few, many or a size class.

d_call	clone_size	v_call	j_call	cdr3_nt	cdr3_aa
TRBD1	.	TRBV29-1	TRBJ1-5	TGCAGCGCCAAGACAGGGCGGGATCAGCCCCAGCATTTT	CSAKTGRDQPQHF
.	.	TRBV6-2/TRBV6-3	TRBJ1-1	TGTGCCAGCAGTTACGGTCTTCCGAACACTGAAGCTTTCTTT	CASSYGLPNTEAFF
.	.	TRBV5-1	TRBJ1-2	TGCGCCAGCAGCTACCGGTACGGGAACTATGGCTACACCTTC	CASSYRYGNYGYTF
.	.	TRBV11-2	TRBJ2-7	TGTGCCAGCAGCTCACTAGAGGGCCGCCGGGAGCAGTACTTC	CASSSLEGRREQYF
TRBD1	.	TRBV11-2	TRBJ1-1	TGTGCCAGCAGCGACAGGGGATGGAACACTGAAGCTTTCTTT	CASSDRGWNTEAFF
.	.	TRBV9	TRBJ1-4	TGTGCCAGCAGCCTCCGAGGGTCCGCTAATGAAAAACTGTTTTTT	CASSLRGSANEKLFF
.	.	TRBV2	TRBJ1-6	TGTGCCAGCAGGGATCAAGGGGCGGGGATCTATAATTCACCCCTCCACTTT	CASRDQGAGIYNSPLHF
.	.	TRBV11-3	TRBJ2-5	TGTGCCAGCAGCTTAGAGGGGTCTTCTACGGTAGAGACCCAGTACTTC	CASSLEGSSTVETQYF
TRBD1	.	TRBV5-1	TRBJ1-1	TGCGCCAGCAGCGGGGGGACAGTGAACACTGAAGCTTTCTTT	CASSGGTVNTEAFF
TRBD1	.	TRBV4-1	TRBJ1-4	TGCGCCAGTCGGACAGGGGGTAATGAAAAACTGTTTTTT	CASRTGGNEKLFF
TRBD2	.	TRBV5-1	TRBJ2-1	TGCGCCAGCAGCTTGGCCCTTCTAGCGGGAGAGATTAAATATGAGCAGTTCTTC	CASSLALLAGEIKYEQFF
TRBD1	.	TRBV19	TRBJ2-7	TGTGCCAGTACCTCAACGACAGGGGGCTACGAGCAGTACTTC	CASTSTTGGYEQYF
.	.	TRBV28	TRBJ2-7	TGTGCCAGCAGTCGGCCTGGAGGCGAGCAGTACTTC	CASSRPGGEQYF
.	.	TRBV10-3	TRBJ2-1	TGTGCCATCCGAGTTGGGGGCGGGGGATCCTACAATGAGCAGTTCTTC	CAIRVGGGGSYNEQFF
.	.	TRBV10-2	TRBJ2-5	TGCGCCAGCAGTGAGTTCGTACTAGCTGGGGCGACCCAGTACTTC	CASSEFVLAGATQYF
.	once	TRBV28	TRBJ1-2	TGTGCCAGCAGTTCAGGGTTGGGCTACACCTTC	CASSSGLGYTF
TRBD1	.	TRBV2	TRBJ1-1	TGTGCCAATCTCCCCCCCGAGGGGGCCTCTGAAGCTTTCTTT	CANLPPEGASEAFF
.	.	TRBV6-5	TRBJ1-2	TGTGCCACCCGGACAGCAAACTATGGCTACACCTTC	CATRTANYGYTF
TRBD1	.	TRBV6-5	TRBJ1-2	TGTGCCACAGGGGGAATGGACTATGGCTACACCTTC	CATGGMDYGYTF
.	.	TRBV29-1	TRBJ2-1	TGCAGCGTTGACGCTCCCGGTCGGTGGCGGGGTTACAATGAGCAGTTCTTC	CSVDAPGRWRGYNEQFF
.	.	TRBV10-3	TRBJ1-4	TGTGCCATCAGTGAGAGGGGTGGAGGGGAAAAACTGTTTTTT	CAISERGGGEKLFF
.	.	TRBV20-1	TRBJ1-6	TGCAGTGCTACGGAGGGCTCACCCCTCCACTTT	CSATEGSPLHF
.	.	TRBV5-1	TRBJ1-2	TGCGCCAGCAGCTCGGGAGGGTCGGACTATGGCTACACCTTC	CASSSGGSDYGYTF
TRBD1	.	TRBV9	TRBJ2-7	TGTGCCAGCAGCGCCCGGACAGGGTATCGCCACGAGCAGTACTTC	CASSARTGYRHEQYF
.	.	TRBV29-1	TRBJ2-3	TGCAGCGTTGATTCCCAGGGGCCAGATACGCAGTATTTT	CSVDSQGPDTQYF
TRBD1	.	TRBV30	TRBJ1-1	TGTGCCTGGAGTGTGAACCGTTGGACAGGGACTGCTTTCTTT	CAWSVNRWTGTAFF
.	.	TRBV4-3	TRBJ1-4	TGCGCCAGCAGCCAAGTAGGGTTTCCAAATGAAAAACTGTTTTTT	CASSQVGFPNEKLFF
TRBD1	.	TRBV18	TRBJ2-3	TGTGCCAGCTCACGGGACAGGGGGACAGATACGCAGTATTTT	CASSRDRGTDTQYF
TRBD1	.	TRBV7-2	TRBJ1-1	TGTGCCAGCAGCCCAGAGGTCAGGGGGTACACTGAAGCTTTCTTT	CASSPEVRGYTEAFF
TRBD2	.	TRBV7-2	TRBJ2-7	TGTGCCAGCAACTCCGGGACTAGTCTTTACGAGCAGTACTTC	CASNSGTSLYEQYF
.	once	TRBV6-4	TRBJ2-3	TGTGCCAGCAGCCCCACTGGGGATACGCAGTATTTT	CASSPTGDTQYF
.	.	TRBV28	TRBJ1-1	TGTGCCAGCAGTTTAAAGTCCATGAACACTGAAGCTTTCTTT	CASSLKSMNTEAFF
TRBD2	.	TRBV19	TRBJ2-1	TGTGCCAGTAGTATGGGACTAACTAACAATGAGCAGTTCTTC	CASSMGLTNNEQFF
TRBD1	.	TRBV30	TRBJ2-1	TGTGCCTGGAAAGGGGCTCTAGGGGGCCATGAGCAGTTCTTC	CAWKGALGGHEQFF
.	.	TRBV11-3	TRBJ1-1	TGTGCCAGCAGCCCTATGGGGGACACTGAAGCTTTCTTT	CASSPMGDTEAFF
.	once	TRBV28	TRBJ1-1	TGTGCCAGCAGTTTCCAGGGGCGCAATTACGGTGAAGCTTTCTTT	CASSFQGRNYGEAFF
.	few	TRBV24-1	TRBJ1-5	TGTGCCACCAGTCCCAACGGGAATCAGCCCCAGCATTTT	CATSPNGNQPQHF
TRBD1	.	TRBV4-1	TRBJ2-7	TGCGCCAGCAGCCTAAGATCCGGGACAGCCTACGAGCAGTACTTC	CASSLRSGTAYEQYF
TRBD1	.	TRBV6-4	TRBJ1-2	TGTGCCAGCAGTGTCGGACAGGGCGGTGGCTACACCTTC	CASSVGQGGGYTF
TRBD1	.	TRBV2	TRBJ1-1	TGTGCCAGCTTCGACAGGGTTGGCACTGAAGCTTTCTTT	CASFDRVGTEAFF
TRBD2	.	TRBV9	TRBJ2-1	TGTGCCAGCAGCGATACGGGCGAGAGACTAGCGGGACATTTCACCTACAATGAGCAGTTCTTC	CASSDTGERLAGHFTYNEQFF
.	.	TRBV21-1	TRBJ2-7	TGTGCCATCACAGTACTGGGACAGCTTGGGAACGAGCAGTACTTC	CAITVLGQLGNEQYF
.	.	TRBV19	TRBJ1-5	TGTGCCAGTAACCCCGGTAAGGACTATCAGCCCCAGCATTTT	CASNPGKDYQPQHF
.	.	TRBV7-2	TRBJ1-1	TGTGCCAGCAGCCCCAGCCCGGGACCGATGAGGGGAGCTTTCTTT	CASSPSPGPMRGAFF
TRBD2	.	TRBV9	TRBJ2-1	TGTGCCAGCAGCGTAGCCCTAGCGGGACATAGGGAATACAATGAGCAGTTCTTC	CASSVALAGHREYNEQFF